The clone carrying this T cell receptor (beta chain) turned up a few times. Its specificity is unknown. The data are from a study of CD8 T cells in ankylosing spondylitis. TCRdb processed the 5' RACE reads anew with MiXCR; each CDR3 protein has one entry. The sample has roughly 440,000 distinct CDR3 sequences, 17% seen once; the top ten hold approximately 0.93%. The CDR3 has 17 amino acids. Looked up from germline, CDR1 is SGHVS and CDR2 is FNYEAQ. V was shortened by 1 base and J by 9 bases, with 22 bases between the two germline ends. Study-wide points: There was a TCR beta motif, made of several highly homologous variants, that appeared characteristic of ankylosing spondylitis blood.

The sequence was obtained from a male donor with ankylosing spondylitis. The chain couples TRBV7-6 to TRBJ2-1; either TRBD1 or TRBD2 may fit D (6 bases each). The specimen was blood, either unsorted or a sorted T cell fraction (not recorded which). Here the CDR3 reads CASSLVWGAQESGEQFF. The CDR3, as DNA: TGTGCCAGCAGCTTAGTATGGGGGGCCCAAGAATCAGGTGAGCAGTTCTTC.